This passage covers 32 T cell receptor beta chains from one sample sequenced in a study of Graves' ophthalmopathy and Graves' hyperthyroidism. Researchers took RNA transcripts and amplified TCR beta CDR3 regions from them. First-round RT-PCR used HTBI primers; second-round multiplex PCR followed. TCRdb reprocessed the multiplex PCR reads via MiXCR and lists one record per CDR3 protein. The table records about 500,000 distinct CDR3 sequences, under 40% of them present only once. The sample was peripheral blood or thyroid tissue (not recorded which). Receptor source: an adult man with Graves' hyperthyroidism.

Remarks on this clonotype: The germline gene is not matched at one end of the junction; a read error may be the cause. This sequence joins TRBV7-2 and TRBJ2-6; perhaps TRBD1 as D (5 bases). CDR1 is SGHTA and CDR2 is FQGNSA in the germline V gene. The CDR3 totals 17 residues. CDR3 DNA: TGTGCCAGCAGCCCTGGACATCCAAACTCTGGGGCCAACGTCCTGGCTTTC. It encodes CASSPGHPNSGANVLAF.

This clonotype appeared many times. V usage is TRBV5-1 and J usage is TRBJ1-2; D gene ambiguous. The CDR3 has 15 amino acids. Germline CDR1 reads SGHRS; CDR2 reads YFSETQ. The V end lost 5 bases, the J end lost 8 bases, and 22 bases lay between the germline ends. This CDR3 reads CASRDPGLQMVGYTF. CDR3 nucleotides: TGCGCCAGCAGGGACCCGGGCCTGCAGATGGTAGGCTACACCTTC.

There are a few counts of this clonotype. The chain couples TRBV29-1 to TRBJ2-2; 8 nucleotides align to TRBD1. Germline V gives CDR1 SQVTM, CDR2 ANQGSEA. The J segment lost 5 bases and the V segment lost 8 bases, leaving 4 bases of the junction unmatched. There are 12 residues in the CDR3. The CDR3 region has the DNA TGCAGCTTCGACAGGGGAACCGGGGAGCTGTTTTTT. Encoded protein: CSFDRGTGELFF.

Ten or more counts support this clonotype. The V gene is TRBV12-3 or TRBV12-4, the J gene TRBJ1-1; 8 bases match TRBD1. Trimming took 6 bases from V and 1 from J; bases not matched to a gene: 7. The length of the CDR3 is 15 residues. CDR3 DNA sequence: TGTGCCAGCAGCCTTTGGACAGGGCAGAACACTGAAGCTTTCTTT. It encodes CASSLWTGQNTEAFF.

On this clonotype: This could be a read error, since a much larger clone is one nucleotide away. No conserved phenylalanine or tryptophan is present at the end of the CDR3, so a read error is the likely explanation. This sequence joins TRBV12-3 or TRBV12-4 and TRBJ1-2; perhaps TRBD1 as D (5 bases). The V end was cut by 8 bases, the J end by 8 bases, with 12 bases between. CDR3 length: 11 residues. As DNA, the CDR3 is TGTGCCAGCCGCTCGGGGGGGGGCTACACCCTC. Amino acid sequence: CASRSGGGYTL.

CDR3 loop: CAWSVLAGGPYEQYF. CDR3 in DNA: TGTGCCTGGAGTGTACTGGCGGGAGGGCCCTACGAGCAGTACTTC. V usage is TRBV30 and J usage is TRBJ2-7; 9 bases line up with TRBD2. This CDR3 has 15 amino acids. The germline gives CDR1 GTSNPN, CDR2 SVGIG (reference sequence). V was clipped by 0 bases and J by 2 bases; unmatched bases: 5.

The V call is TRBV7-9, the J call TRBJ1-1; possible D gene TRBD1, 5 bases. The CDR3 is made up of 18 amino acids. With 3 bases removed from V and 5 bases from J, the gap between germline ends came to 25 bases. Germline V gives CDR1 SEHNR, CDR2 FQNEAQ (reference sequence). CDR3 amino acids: CASSFRVREEGRGTEAFF. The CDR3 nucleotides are TGTGCCAGCAGCTTTCGGGTCAGGGAAGAGGGGCGTGGAACTGAAGCTTTCTTT.

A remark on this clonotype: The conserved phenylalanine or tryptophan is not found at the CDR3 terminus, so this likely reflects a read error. CDR3 DNA sequence: TGTGCCAGCAGCCCCCCTATACGGGGTAGAGACACTGAAGCTTTCCTT. This encodes CASSPPIRGRDTEAFL. The rearrangement joins TRBV7-9 to TRBJ1-1; D gene unclear. This CDR3 is built from 16 residues. V lost 5 bases, J lost 3 bases, and 19 bases lay in between. Germline loops: CDR1 SEHNR, CDR2 FQNEAQ (reference sequence).

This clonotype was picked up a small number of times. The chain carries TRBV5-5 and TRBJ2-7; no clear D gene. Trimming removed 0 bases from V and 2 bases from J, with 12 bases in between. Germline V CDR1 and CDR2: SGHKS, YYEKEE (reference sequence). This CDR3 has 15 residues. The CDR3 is CASSLELYSTYEQYF. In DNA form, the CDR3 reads TGTGCCAGCAGCTTGGAGCTTTATTCCACCTACGAGCAGTACTTC. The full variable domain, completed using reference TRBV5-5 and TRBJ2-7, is DAGVTQSPTHLIKTRGQQVTLRCSPISGHKSVSWYQQVLGQGPQFIFQYYEKEERGRGNFPDRFSARQFPNYSSELNVNALLLGDSALYLCASSLELYSTYEQYFGPGTRLTVT.

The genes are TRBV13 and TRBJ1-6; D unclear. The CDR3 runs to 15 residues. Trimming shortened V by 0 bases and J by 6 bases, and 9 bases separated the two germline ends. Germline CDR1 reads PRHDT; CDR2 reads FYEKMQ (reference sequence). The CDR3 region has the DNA TGTGCCAGCAGCTTAGGTGGCGGCCTTAATTCACCCCTCCACTTT. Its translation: CASSLGGGLNSPLHF.

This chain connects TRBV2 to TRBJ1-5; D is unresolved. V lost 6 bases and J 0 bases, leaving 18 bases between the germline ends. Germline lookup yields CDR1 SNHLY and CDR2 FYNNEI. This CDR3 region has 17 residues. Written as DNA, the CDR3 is TGTGCCAGCAGCCGAAAACAGCACGAAAATAGCAATCAGCCCCAGCATTTT. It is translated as CASSRKQHENSNQPQHF.

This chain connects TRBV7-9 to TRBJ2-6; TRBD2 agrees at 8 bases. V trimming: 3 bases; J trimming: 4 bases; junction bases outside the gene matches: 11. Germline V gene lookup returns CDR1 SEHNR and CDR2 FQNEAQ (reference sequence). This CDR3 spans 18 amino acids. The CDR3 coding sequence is TGTGCCAGCAGCTTCGGACTAGCCCTCGTCTCCGGGGCCAACGTCCTGACTTTC. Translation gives CASSFGLALVSGANVLTF.

The CDR3 region has the DNA TGTGCCAGCAGTTACTCTGGTTTACGGGGGGTCGGGGAGGCCCAGTACTTC. Its translation is CASSYSGLRGVGEAQYF. The chain is built from TRBV7-2 and TRBJ2-5; TRBD2 aligns across 7 bases. Per germline, CDR1 SGHTA and CDR2 FQGNSA. V shed 6 bases and J 9 bases; nucleotides not matched to a gene: 22. The CDR3 extends over 17 amino acids. The whole variable domain, remainder taken from reference TRBV7-2 and TRBJ2-5, is GAGVSQSPSNKVTEKGKDVELRCDPISGHTALYWYRQSLGQGLEFLIYFQGNSAPDKSGLPSDRFSAERTGGSVSTLTIQRTQQEDSAVYLCASSYSGLRGVGEAQYFGPGTRLLVL.

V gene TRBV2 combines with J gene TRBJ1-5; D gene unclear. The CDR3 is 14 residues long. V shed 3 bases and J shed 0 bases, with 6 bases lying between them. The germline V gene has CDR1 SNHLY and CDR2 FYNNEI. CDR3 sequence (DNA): TGTGCCAGCAGTGATCAGGATAGCAATCAGCCCCAGCATTTT. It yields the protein CASSDQDSNQPQHF. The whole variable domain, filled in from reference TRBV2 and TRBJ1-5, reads EPEVTQTPSHQVTQMGQEVILRCVPISNHLYFYWYRQILGQKVEFLVSFYNNEISEKSEIFDDQFSVERPDGSNFTLKIRSTKLEDSAMYFCASSDQDSNQPQHFGDGTRLSIL.

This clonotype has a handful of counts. CDR3 region: CASGLYPGGTEKLFF. The CDR3 nucleotides read TGTGCTAGTGGCCTCTATCCGGGGGGAACAGAAAAACTGTTTTTT. The chain recombines TRBV12-5 with TRBJ1-4, with D possibly TRBD1 on 5 matching bases. Trimming left V 6 bases short and J 8 bases short, with 19 bases between. This CDR3 contains 15 residues. CDR1 is LGHNT and CDR2 is FRNRAP in the germline V gene.

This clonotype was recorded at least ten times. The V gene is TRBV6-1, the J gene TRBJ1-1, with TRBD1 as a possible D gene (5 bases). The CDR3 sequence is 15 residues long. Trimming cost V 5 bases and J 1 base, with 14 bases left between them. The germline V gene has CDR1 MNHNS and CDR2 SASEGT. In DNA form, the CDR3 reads TGTGCCAGCAGTAATAAGGGACGGGGGAACACTGAAGCTTTCTTT. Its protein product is CASSNKGRGNTEAFF.

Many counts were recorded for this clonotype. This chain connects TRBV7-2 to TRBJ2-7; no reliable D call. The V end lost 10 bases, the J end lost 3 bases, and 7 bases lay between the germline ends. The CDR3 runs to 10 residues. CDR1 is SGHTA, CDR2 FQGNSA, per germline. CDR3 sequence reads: CATKFYEQYF. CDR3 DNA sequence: TGTGCCACCAAGTTCTACGAGCAGTACTTC.

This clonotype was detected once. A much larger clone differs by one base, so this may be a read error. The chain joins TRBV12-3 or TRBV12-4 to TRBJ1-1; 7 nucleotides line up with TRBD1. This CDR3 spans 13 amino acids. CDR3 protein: CVSSPTGALGAFF. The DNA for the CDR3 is TGTGTCAGCAGTCCTACAGGGGCCCTCGGGGCTTTCTTT.

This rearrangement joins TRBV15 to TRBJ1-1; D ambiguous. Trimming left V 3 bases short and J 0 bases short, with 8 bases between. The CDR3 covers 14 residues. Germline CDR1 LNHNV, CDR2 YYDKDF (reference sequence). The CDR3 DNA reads TGTGCCACCAGCAGCGGGGTGATGAACACTGAAGCTTTCTTT. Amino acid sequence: CATSSGVMNTEAFF. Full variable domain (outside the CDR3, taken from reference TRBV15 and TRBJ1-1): DAMVIQNPRYQVTQFGKPVTLSCSQTLNHNVMYWYQQKSSQAPKLLFHYYDKDFNNEADTPDNFQSRRPNTSFCFLDIRSPGLGDTAMYLCATSSGVMNTEAFFGQGTRLTVV.

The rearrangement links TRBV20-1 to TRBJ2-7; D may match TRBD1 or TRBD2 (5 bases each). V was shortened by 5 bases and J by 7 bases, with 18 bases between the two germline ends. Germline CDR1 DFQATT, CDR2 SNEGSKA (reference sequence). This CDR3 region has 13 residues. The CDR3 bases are TGCAGTGCTGGGGACCGAATCTACAATGAGCAGTACTTC. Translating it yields CSAGDRIYNEQYF.

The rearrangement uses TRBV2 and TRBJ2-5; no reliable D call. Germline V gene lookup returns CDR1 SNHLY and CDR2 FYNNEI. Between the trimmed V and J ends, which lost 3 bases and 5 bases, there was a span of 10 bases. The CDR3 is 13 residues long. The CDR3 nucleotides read TGTGCCAGCAGTGAGGATCGGGCGGAGACCCAGTACTTC. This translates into CASSEDRAETQYF.

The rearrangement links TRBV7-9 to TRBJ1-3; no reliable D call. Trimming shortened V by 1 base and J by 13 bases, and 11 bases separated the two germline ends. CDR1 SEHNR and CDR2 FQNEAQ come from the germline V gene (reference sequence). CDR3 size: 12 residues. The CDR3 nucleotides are TGTGCCAGCAGCTTAGTACATCTGGGGATATATTTT. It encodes CASSLVHLGIYF. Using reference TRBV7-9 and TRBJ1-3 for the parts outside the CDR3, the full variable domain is DTGVSQNPRHKITKRGQNVTFRCDPISEHNRLYWYRQTLGQGPEFLTYFQNEAQLEKSRLLSDRFSAERPKGSFSTLEIQRTEQGDSAMYLCASSLVHLGIYFGEGSWLTVV.

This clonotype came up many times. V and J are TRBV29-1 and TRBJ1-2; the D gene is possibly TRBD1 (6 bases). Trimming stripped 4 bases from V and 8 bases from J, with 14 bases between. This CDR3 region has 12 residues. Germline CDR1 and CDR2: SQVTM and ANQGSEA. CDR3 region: CSVATGSGGYTF. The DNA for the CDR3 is TGCAGCGTTGCCACAGGGTCCGGCGGCTACACCTTC.

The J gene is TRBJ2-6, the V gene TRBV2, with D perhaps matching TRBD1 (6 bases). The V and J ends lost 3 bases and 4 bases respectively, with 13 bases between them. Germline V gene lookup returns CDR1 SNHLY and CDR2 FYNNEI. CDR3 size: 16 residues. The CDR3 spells CASSEVRGTGANVLTF. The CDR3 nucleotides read TGTGCCAGCAGTGAGGTCAGGGGAACCGGGGCCAACGTCCTGACTTTC.

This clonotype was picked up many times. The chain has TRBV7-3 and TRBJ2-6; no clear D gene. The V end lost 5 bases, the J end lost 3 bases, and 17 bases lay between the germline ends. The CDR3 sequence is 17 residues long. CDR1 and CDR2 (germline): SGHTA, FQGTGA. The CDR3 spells CASSDYPRGNGANVLTF. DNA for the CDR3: TGTGCCAGCAGCGATTACCCCCGTGGCAATGGGGCCAACGTCCTGACTTTC. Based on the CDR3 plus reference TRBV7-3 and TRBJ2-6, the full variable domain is GAGVSQTPSNKVTEKGKYVELRCDPISGHTALYWYRQSLGQGPEFLIYFQGTGAADDSGLPNDRFFAVRPEGSVSTLKIQRTERGDSAVYLCASSDYPRGNGANVLTFGAGSRLTVL.

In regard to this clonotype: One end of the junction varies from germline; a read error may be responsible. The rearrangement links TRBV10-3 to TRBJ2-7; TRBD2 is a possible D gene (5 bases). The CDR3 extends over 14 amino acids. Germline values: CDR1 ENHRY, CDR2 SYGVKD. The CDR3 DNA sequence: TGTGCCATCCGTGACACGGGGAGCTCCTACGAGCAGTACTTC. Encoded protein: CAIRDTGSSYEQYF.

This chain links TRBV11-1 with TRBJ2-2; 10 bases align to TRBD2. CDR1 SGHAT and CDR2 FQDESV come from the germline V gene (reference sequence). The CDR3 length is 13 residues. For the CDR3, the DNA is TGTGCTACTAGCGGGACAAACACCGGGGAGCTGTTTTTT. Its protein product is CATSGTNTGELFF.

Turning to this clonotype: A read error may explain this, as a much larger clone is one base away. For the CDR3, the DNA is TGCAGTGCTCTTAGCGGGACGGAGACCCAGTACTTC. Protein sequence: CSALSGTETQYF. V usage is TRBV20-1 and J usage is TRBJ2-5, with 8 nucleotides matching TRBD2. This CDR3 region has 12 residues. The V segment lost 5 bases and the J segment 5 bases; nucleotides outside the gene matches: 4. The germline CDR1 and CDR2 sequences are DFQATT and SNEGSKA (reference sequence).

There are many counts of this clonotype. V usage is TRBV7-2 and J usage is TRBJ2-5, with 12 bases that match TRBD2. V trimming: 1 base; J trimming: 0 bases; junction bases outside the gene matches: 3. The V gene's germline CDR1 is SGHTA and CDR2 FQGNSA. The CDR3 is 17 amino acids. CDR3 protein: CASSLGLAGGNQETQYF. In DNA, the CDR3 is TGTGCCAGCAGCTTAGGTCTAGCGGGGGGGAACCAAGAGACCCAGTACTTC.

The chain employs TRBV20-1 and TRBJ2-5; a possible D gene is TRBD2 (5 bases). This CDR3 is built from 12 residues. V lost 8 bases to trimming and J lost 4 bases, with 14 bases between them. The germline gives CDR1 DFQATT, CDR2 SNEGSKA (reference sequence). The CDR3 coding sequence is TGCAGTTTAAAAGCTAGCCGAGAGACCCAGTACTTC. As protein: CSLKASRETQYF.

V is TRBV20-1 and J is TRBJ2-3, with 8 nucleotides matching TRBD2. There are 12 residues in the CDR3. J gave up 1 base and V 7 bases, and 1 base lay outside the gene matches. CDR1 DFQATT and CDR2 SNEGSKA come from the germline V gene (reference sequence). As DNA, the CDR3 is TGCAGTGGAGCGGGGGGCACAGATACGCAGTATTTT. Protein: CSGAGGTDTQYF.

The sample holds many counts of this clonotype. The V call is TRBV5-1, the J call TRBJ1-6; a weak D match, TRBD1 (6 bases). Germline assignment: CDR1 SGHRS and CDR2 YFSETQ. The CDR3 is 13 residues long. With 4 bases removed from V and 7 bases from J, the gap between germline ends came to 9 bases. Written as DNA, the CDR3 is TGCGCCAGCAGCGACAGGACCAATTCACCCCTCCACTTT. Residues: CASSDRTNSPLHF.